This T cell receptor (beta chain) was sequenced during a study of CD8+ T cells in alopecia areata. Study-wide background: A regimen of oral tofacitinib, 5 to 10 mg twice daily, was given to treated patients.

Treatment of the sample: oral pan-JAK inhibitor, 5-10 mg twice daily. Lesional scalp tissue (obtained by punch biopsy) and peripheral blood were collected from alopecia areata patients. Extraction of RNA preceded its reverse transcription into cDNA, which served as the sequencing template. TCRdb's table, derived via immunoSEQ multiplex PCR, lists solely in-frame clones and lacks some. The table has 90,000 to 100,000 clones, 60% to 75% seen once; the top ten hold around a sixth. The CDR3 extends over 14 amino acids. The ends were cut back, 6 bases at V and 1 base at J, with 7 bases in the middle. Germline CDR1 is LNHDA and CDR2 is SQIVND (reference sequence). This clone was detected a few times. The antigen remains unidentified. Overall study findings and caveats: For baseline CD8+ expansion, any link to response stays uncertain with one nonresponder. Shared TCR sequences were less clear between patients than in mice, possibly partly from HLA diversity.

The starting material was CD8+ T cells sorted from blood, obtained at week 4, from a patient treated with tofacitinib. This chain uses TRBV19 with TRBJ2-6; D gene ambiguous. The source of this sequence is a human donor with alopecia areata. The CDR3 nucleotides read TGTGCCAGTAGCCTCGGGTCTGGGGCCAACGTCCTGACTTTC. Translated: CASSLGSGANVLTF.